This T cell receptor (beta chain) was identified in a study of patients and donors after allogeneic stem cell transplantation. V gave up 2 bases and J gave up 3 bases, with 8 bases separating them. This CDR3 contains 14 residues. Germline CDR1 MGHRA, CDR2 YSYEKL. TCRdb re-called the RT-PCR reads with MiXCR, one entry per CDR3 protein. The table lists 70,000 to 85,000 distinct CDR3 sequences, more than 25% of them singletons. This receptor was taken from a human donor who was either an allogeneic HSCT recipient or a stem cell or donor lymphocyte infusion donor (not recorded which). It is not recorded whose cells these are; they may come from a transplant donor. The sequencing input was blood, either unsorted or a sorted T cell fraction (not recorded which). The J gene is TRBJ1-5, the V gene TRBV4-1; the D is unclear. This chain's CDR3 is CASSQQQLNQPQHF. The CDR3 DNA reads TGCGCCAGCAGCCAACAACAGCTCAATCAGCCCCAGCATTTT.